Sequencing of this T cell receptor (beta chain) was carried out in a study of T cells after yellow fever vaccination. Findings and caveats of the study: Clones from primary vaccination mostly reappeared after the booster (about 97% CD4, about 85% CD8).

Germline assignment: CDR1 SEHNR and CDR2 FQNEAQ (reference sequence). V lost 4 bases, J lost 8 bases, and 11 bases lay in between. The length of the CDR3 is 13 residues. TCRdb re-called the 5' RACE reads through MiXCR, storing one row per CDR3 protein. The sample consists of about 350,000 distinct CDR3 sequences, roughly an eighth of them appearing once. For this clonotype: The antigen is unknown.

This TCR derives from a man aged 18 to 29 who received the YFV17D yellow fever vaccine. Sequenced material: CD4+ T cells sorted from PBMCs, taken 15 days after the yellow fever booster vaccination. V is TRBV7-9 and J is TRBJ1-4; D ambiguous. DNA of the CDR3: TGTGCCAGCAGCTCGGCTGGGAGGGAAAAACTGTTTTTT. It specifies CASSSAGREKLFF.